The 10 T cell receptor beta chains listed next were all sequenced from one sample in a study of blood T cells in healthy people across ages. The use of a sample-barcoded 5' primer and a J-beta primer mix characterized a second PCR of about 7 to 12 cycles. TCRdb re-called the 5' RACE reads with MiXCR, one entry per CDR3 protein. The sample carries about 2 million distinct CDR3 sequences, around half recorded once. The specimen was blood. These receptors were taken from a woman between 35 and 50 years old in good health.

The CDR3 bases are TGTGCCAGCAGCAGGACAGTCCCAGGATCGTATGGCTACACCTTC. Residues: CASSRTVPGSYGYTF. This chain links TRBV5-4 with TRBJ1-2; the D gene is possibly TRBD1 (6 bases). Germline CDR1 reads SGHNT; CDR2 reads YYREEE (reference sequence). This CDR3 contains 15 residues. Between the trimmed V and J ends, which lost 4 bases and 5 bases, there was a span of 18 bases. Looking up the rest from reference TRBV5-4 and TRBJ1-2 gives the full variable domain: ETGVTQSPTHLIKTRGQQVTLRCSSQSGHNTVSWYQQALGQGPQFIFQYYREEENGRGNFPPRFSGLQFPNYSSELNVNALELDDSALYLCASSRTVPGSYGYTFGSGTRLTVV.

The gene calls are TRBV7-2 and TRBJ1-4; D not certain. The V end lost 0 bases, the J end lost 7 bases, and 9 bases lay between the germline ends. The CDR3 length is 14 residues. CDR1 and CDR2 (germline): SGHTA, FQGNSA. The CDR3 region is CASSLATASEKLFF. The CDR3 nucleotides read TGTGCCAGCAGCTTAGCCACAGCAAGTGAAAAACTGTTTTTT.

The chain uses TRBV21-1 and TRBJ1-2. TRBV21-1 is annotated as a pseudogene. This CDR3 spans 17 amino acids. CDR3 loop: CASSKEVEGFHFYGYTF. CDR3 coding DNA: TGTGCCAGCAGCAAAGAGGTGGAGGGATTCCATTTCTATGGCTACACCTTC.

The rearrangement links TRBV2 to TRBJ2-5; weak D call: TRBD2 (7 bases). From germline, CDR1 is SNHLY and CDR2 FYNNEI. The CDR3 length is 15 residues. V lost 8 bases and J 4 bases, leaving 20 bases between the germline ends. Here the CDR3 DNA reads TGTGCCAGCTTCCCCCGGGGGGCTTCCGGAGAGACCCAGTACTTC. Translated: CASFPRGASGETQYF.

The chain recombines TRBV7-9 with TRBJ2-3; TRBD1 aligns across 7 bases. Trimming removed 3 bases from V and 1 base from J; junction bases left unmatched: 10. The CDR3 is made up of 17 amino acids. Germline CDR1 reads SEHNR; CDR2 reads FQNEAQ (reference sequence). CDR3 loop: CASSFGRDRAGTDTQYF. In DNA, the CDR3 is TGTGCCAGCAGCTTTGGCCGAGACAGGGCAGGCACAGATACGCAGTATTTT.

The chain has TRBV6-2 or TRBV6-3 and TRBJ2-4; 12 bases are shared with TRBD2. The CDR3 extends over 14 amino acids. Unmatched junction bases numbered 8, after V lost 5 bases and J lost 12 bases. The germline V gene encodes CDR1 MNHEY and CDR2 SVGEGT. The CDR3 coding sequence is TGTGCCAGCAGTCCCAATGGACTAGCGGGACATCAGTACTTC. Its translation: CASSPNGLAGHQYF.

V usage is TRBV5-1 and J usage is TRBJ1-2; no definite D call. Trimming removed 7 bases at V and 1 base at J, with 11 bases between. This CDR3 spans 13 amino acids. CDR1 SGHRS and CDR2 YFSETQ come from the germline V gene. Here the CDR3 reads CASSDGVNYGYTF. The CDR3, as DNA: TGCGCCAGCTCGGACGGGGTTAACTATGGCTACACCTTC.

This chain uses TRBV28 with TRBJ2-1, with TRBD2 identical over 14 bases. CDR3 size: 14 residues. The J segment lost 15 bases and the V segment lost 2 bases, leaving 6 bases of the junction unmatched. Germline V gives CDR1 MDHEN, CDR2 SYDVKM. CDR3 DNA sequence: TGTGCCAGCAGTTTAGGACTAGCGGGGGGTGATGTGTTCTTC. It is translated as CASSLGLAGGDVFF.

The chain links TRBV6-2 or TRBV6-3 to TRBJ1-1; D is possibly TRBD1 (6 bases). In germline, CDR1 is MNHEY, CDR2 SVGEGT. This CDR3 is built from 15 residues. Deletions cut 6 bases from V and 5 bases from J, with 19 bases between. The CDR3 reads CASSETGSGETEAFF. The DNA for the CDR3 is TGTGCCAGCAGCGAAACAGGGTCGGGGGAAACTGAAGCTTTCTTT.

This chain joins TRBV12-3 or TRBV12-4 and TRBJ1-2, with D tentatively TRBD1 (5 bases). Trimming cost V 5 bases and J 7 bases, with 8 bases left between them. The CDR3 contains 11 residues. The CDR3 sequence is CASSQGPGYTF. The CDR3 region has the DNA TGTGCCAGCAGTCAGGGACCTGGCTACACCTTC.